This TCR beta chain comes out of a study of T-cell reconstitution after alpha-beta-depleted transplantation in children. Overall study findings and caveats: A year had passed since transplant, and T-cell counts and diversity by then came mostly from newly produced T cells.

The germline V and J ends were trimmed by 5 bases and 2 bases, with 14 bases remaining between them. CDR3 length: 15 amino acids. The germline V gene encodes CDR1 SEHNR and CDR2 FQNEAQ (reference sequence). This clonotype showed up many times. Its antigen is unknown. TCRbeta library construction was performed incorporating unique molecular identifiers. From the PCR reads, TCRdb called clonotypes with MiXCR, one entry per CDR3 protein. The data show 300,000 to 350,000 distinct CDR3 sequences, with roughly 15% seen just once and about 41% held by the top ten. The TCR originated in a male patient between 2 and 10 years old who had a stem cell transplant for acute lymphoblastic leukemia, so the T cells may come from the graft donor. The genes are TRBV7-9 and TRBJ2-3; D unclear. This specimen consisted of PBMCs, mostly from graft donor cells, obtained 360 days after TCRalphabeta/CD19-depleted stem cell transplant. CDR3 coding DNA: TGTGCCAGCAGCCCCTGGGCCGCTTACACAGATACGCAGTATTTT. Translating gives CASSPWAAYTDTQYF.